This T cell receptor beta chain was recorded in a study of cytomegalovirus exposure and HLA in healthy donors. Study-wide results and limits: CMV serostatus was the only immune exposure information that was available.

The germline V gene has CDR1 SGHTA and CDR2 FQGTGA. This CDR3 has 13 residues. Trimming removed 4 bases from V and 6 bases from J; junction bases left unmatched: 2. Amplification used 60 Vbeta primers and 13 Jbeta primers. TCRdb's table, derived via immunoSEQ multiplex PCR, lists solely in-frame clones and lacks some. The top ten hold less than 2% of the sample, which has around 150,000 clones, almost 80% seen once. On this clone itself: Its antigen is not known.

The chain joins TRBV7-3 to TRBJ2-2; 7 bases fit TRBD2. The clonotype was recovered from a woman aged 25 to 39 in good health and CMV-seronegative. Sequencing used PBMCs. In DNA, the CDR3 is TGTGCCAGCAGCTCTGGGAGGGCCGGGGAGCTGTTTTTT. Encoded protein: CASSSGRAGELFF.